A single sample is the source of the 23 T cell receptor beta chains below, sequenced in a study of cytomegalovirus exposure and HLA in healthy donors. PCR employed 60 Vbeta and 13 Jbeta primers. Repertoires were generated with immunoSEQ multiplex PCR, while TCRdb's copy carries only in-frame clones and drops some. Seen here are over 65,000 clones, roughly 77% observed once, and the top ten hold 2.2%. Material: PBMCs. These receptors originate from a man aged 35 to 55 in good health and CMV-seronegative.

The chain recombines TRBV7-2 with TRBJ1-5; D remains unclear. V gave up 5 bases and J gave up 7 bases, with 18 bases separating them. Germline V CDR1 and CDR2: SGHTA, FQGNSA. This CDR3 has 15 residues. The CDR3 loop reads CASSTQRSVAQPQHF. The CDR3 bases are TGTGCCAGCAGCACCCAGCGGTCAGTGGCCCAGCCCCAGCATTTT.

This clone has only one observation. This chain uses TRBV2 with TRBJ2-7, with 8 bases matching TRBD2. J lost 3 bases, V lost 7 bases, and 5 bases had no gene match. The CDR3 runs 13 residues. The germline V gene encodes CDR1 SNHLY and CDR2 FYNNEI. The CDR3 bases are TGTGCCAGCACGGTGAGCGGGAGCTACGAGCAGTACTTC. Amino acid sequence: CASTVSGSYEQYF.

DNA for the CDR3: TGTGCCAGCAGCTTAACTAGCGGCCCAGATACGCAGTATTTT. It codes for CASSLTSGPDTQYF. This rearrangement joins TRBV7-3 to TRBJ2-3; TRBD2 might be the D (6 bases). The length of the CDR3 is 14 residues. Trimming shortened V by 0 bases and J by 4 bases, and 8 bases separated the two germline ends. Germline CDR1 and CDR2: SGHTA and FQGTGA.

This chain links TRBV7-6 with TRBJ2-7, with D possibly matching TRBD1 (6 bases). This CDR3 region has 16 residues. CDR1 and CDR2 from the germline V gene are SGHVS and FNYEAQ. Trimming removed 2 bases at V and 5 bases at J, with 19 bases between. The CDR3 DNA is TGTGCCAGCAGCTTATATGCCCGATGGACAGAGGACGAGCAGTACTTC. Amino acid sequence: CASSLYARWTEDEQYF. The full variable domain, completed using reference TRBV7-6 and TRBJ2-7, is GAGVSQSPRYKVTKRGQDVALRCDPISGHVSLYWYRQALGQGPEFLTYFNYEAQQDKSGLPNDRFSAERPEGSISTLTIQRTEQRDSAMYRCASSLYARWTEDEQYFGPGTRLTVT.

Only a few counts were recorded for this clone. The chain is built from TRBV7-9 and TRBJ1-1, with D maybe TRBD1 (5 bases). V was cut by 4 bases and J by 12 bases, with 24 bases left in between. The CDR3 has 15 amino acids. The V gene's germline CDR1 is SEHNR and CDR2 FQNEAQ (reference sequence). This CDR3 is CASSSKLRVGGTTFF. The DNA of the CDR3 is TGTGCCAGCAGCTCCAAGCTACGGGTGGGGGGGACGACTTTCTTT.

V is TRBV9 and J is TRBJ2-7; tentative D call: TRBD2 (5 bases). The CDR3 is made up of 14 amino acids. Trimming cost V 0 bases and J 2 bases, with 9 bases left between them. Germline-derived CDR1 and CDR2 are SGDLS and YYNGEE. CDR3 residues: CASSVDGNTYEQYF. DNA for the CDR3: TGTGCCAGCAGCGTAGACGGGAACACCTACGAGCAGTACTTC. Full variable domain (remainder filled in from reference TRBV9 and TRBJ2-7): DSGVTQTPKHLITATGQRVTLRCSPRSGDLSVYWYQQSLDQGLQFLIQYYNGEERAKGNILERFSAQQFPDLHSELNLSSLELGDSALYFCASSVDGNTYEQYFGPGTRLTVT.

The gene calls are TRBV20-1 and TRBJ2-5; a weak D match, TRBD1 (5 bases). Germline V lookup: CDR1 DFQATT, CDR2 SNEGSKA (reference sequence). This CDR3 contains 11 residues. Trimming took off 4 bases at V and 5 bases at J, with 8 bases between the two ends. CDR3 nucleotide sequence: TGCAGTGCTACCAGGGCTGAGACCCAGTACTTC. It is translated as CSATRAETQYF.

The chain joins TRBV6-6 to TRBJ1-3, with TRBD1 as a possible D gene (5 bases). From germline, CDR1 is MNHNY and CDR2 SVGAGI (reference sequence). V was cut by 4 bases and J by 0 bases, with 7 bases left in between. The CDR3 is made up of 14 amino acids. CDR3: CASSLQGSGNTIYF. In DNA form, the CDR3 reads TGTGCCAGCAGTTTGCAGGGCTCTGGAAACACCATATATTTT.

This chain joins TRBV6-5 and TRBJ2-7, with 7 bases identical to TRBD2. The CDR3 consists of 12 residues. The trim removed 7 bases at V and 4 bases at J, leaving 4 bases unmatched. Germline V gene data show CDR1 as MNHEY and CDR2 as SVGAGI. As DNA, the CDR3 is TGTGCCAGCACTGGGCGGGGGTACGAGCAGTACTTC. Translating gives CASTGRGYEQYF.

V gene TRBV5-1 combines with J gene TRBJ1-2, with D possibly being TRBD1 (6 bases). Germline V gene lookup returns CDR1 SGHRS and CDR2 YFSETQ. Trimming left V 0 bases short and J 8 bases short, with 23 bases between. The CDR3 is 17 residues long. The CDR3 nucleotides read TGCGCCAGCAGCTTGGATCCGCGCAGGGGAGCCGAGTACGGCTACACCTTC. Translated, it gives CASSLDPRRGAEYGYTF.

The V gene is TRBV7-8, the J gene TRBJ2-7; D remains ambiguous. Per the germline V gene, CDR1 is SGHVS and CDR2 is FQNEAQ. Trimming took 2 bases from V and 0 from J, leaving 14 bases between them. The CDR3 contains 16 residues. CDR3: CASSLTSSTFSYEQYF. The DNA of the CDR3 is TGTGCCAGCAGCTTAACATCCTCCACCTTCTCCTACGAGCAGTACTTC.

The V call is TRBV7-9, the J call TRBJ1-6; TRBD1 aligns across 7 bases. Germline CDR1 SEHNR, CDR2 FQNEAQ (reference sequence). V lost 0 bases, J lost 10 bases, and 3 bases stayed unmatched. The CDR3 consists of 14 residues. The CDR3, as DNA: TGTGCCAGCAGCTTAGCACAGGGGCGCTCACCCCTCCACTTT. Its translation is CASSLAQGRSPLHF.

This clone was counted only a few times. The V call is TRBV6-6, the J call TRBJ2-1, with a possible D match to TRBD1 (6 bases). CDR1 MNHNY and CDR2 SVGAGI come from the germline V gene (reference sequence). V lost 8 bases, J lost 4 bases, and 9 bases lay in between. The CDR3 loop spans 12 amino acids. The CDR3 nucleotides read TGTGCCAGCGAGGGGGAATACAATGAGCAGTTCTTC. This encodes CASEGEYNEQFF.

This clone occurred a few times. The chain links TRBV6-6 to TRBJ2-7; D call uncertain. CDR3 length: 15 residues. The V gene's germline CDR1 is MNHNY and CDR2 SVGAGI (reference sequence). V was pared by 6 bases and J by 0 bases, with 15 bases between. CDR3 amino acids: CASSLLGGDSYEQYF. The CDR3, as DNA: TGTGCCAGCAGCCTATTAGGCGGTGACTCCTACGAGCAGTACTTC.

This chain joins TRBV27 and TRBJ2-3; the D gene is possibly TRBD2 (5 bases). Per the germline V gene, CDR1 is MNHEY and CDR2 is SMNVEV (reference sequence). The CDR3 runs to 13 residues. V was clipped by 6 bases and J by 2 bases, with 9 bases between them. The CDR3 sequence is CASSHGDTDTQYF. The CDR3 bases are TGTGCCAGCAGCCACGGGGACACAGATACGCAGTATTTT.

The chain is built from TRBV25-1 and TRBJ2-1; tentatively, D is TRBD2 (5 bases). Trimming pared 3 bases from V and 9 bases from J, leaving 12 bases between. The CDR3 contains 13 residues. In germline, CDR1 is MGHDK, CDR2 SYGVNS. CDR3 sequence reads: CASSEYWEFEQFF. The CDR3, as DNA: TGTGCCAGCAGTGAGTATTGGGAGTTTGAGCAGTTCTTC. Together with reference TRBV25-1 and TRBJ2-1, the CDR3 gives the full variable domain: EADIYQTPRYLVIGTGKKITLECSQTMGHDKMYWYQQDPGMELHLIHYSYGVNSTEKGDLSSESTVSRIRTEHFPLTLESARPSHTSQYLCASSEYWEFEQFFGPGTRLTVL.

J is TRBJ2-7 and V is TRBV29-1, with TRBD1 identical over 7 bases. This CDR3 has 14 amino acids. Trimming at V came to 2 bases and at J to 1 base, leaving 5 bases not matched to a gene. CDR1 is SQVTM, CDR2 ANQGSEA, per germline. In DNA form, the CDR3 reads TGCAGCGTTGAATCAGGGGGTTATTCCTACGAGCAGTACTTC. Residues: CSVESGGYSYEQYF.

This clone was seen only a few times. The chain couples TRBV6-1 to TRBJ1-2; TRBD1 matches 8 bases. The CDR3 is made up of 13 amino acids. From germline, CDR1 is MNHNS and CDR2 SASEGT. The V segment lost 3 bases and the J segment 8 bases; nucleotides outside the gene matches: 5. The CDR3 DNA reads as TGTGCCAGCAGTGAGGACAGGGCTGGGGGCTACACCTTC. Its translation: CASSEDRAGGYTF.

The gene calls are TRBV28 and TRBJ1-4; possibly TRBD1 for D (5 bases). Germline CDR1 reads MDHEN; CDR2 reads SYDVKM. The CDR3 runs to 16 residues. Trimming removed 5 bases from V and 0 bases from J, with 13 bases in between. The CDR3 reads CASSLRREPTNEKLFF. CDR3 bases: TGTGCCAGCAGTCTCCGCAGGGAACCAACTAATGAAAAACTGTTTTTT.

This rearrangement joins TRBV19 to TRBJ1-3; tentatively, D is TRBD1 (5 bases). Germline V lookup: CDR1 LNHDA, CDR2 SQIVND (reference sequence). V lost 5 bases to trimming and J lost 2 bases, with 7 bases between them. The CDR3 totals 13 residues. CDR3 nucleotides: TGTGCCAGTAGTCTACAGGCTGGAAACACCATATATTTT. Amino acids: CASSLQAGNTIYF.

The rearrangement links TRBV5-1 to TRBJ2-3, with D possibly TRBD2 on 5 matching bases. The length of the CDR3 is 14 residues. Germline V CDR1 and CDR2: SGHRS, YFSETQ. Trimming pared 4 bases from V and 2 bases from J, leaving 11 bases between. The CDR3 protein is CASSIGLPTDTQYF. DNA of the CDR3: TGCGCCAGCAGCATCGGACTCCCCACAGATACGCAGTATTTT.

The chain has TRBV19 and TRBJ1-1, with D unclear. CDR1 is LNHDA and CDR2 is SQIVND in the germline V gene (reference sequence). Trimming shortened V by 5 bases and J by 1 base, and 8 bases separated the two germline ends. This CDR3 has 13 residues. The CDR3 region is CASSRVGNTEAFF. The CDR3 region has the DNA TGTGCCAGTAGTCGGGTAGGGAACACTGAAGCTTTCTTT.

The chain is built from TRBV6-1 and TRBJ1-5, with D possibly matching TRBD1 (5 bases). The V end was cut by 4 bases, the J end by 4 bases, with 11 bases between. The germline V gene has CDR1 MNHNS and CDR2 SASEGT. The length of the CDR3 is 14 residues. Here the CDR3 DNA reads TGTGCCAGCAGTGCTCTTGGGGGGAATCAGCCCCAGCATTTT. Its protein product is CASSALGGNQPQHF.